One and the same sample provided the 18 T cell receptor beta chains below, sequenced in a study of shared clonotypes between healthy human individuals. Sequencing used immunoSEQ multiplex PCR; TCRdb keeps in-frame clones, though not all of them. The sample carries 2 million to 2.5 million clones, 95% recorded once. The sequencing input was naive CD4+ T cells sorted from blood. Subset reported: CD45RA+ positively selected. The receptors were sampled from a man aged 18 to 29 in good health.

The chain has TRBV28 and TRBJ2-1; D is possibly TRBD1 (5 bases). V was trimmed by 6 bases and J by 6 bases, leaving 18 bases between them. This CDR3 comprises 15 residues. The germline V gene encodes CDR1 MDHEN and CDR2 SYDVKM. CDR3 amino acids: CASRYRARASNEQFF. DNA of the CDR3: TGTGCCAGCAGATATCGGGCCAGGGCATCCAATGAGCAGTTCTTC.

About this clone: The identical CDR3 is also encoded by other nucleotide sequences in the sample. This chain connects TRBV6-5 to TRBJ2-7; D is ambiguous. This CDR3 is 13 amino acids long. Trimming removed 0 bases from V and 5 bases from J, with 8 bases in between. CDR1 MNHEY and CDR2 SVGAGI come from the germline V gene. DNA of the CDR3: TGTGCCAGCAGTTACTCGACGGGCGACGAGCAGTACTTC. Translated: CASSYSTGDEQYF.

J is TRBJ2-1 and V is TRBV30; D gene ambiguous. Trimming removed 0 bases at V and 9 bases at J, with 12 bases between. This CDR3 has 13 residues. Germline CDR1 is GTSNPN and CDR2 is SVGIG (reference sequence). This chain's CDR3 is CAWSVRRAGEQFF. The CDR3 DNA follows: TGTGCCTGGAGTGTACGAAGGGCTGGTGAGCAGTTCTTC.

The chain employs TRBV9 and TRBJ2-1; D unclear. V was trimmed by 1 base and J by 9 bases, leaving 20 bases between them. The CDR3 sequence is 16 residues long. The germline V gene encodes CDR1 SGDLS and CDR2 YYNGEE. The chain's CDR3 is CASSVFGYGTGSEQFF. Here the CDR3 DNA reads TGTGCCAGCAGCGTATTTGGTTACGGCACTGGTTCTGAGCAGTTCTTC. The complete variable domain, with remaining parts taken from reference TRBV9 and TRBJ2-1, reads DSGVTQTPKHLITATGQRVTLRCSPRSGDLSVYWYQQSLDQGLQFLIQYYNGEERAKGNILERFSAQQFPDLHSELNLSSLELGDSALYFCASSVFGYGTGSEQFFGPGTRLTVL.

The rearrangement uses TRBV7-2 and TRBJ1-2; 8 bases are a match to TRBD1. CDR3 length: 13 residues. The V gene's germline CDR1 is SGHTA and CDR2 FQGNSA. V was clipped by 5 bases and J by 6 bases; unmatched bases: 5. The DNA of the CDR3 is TGTGCCAGCAGCGGCCGACAGGGGAATGGCTACACCTTC. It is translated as CASSGRQGNGYTF.

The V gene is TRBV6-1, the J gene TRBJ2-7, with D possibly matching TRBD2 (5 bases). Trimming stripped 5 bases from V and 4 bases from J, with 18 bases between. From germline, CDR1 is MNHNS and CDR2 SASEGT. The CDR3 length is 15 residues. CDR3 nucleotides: TGTGCCAGCAGTCCATGGACTTCCTACCAATACGAGCAGTACTTC. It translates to CASSPWTSYQYEQYF.

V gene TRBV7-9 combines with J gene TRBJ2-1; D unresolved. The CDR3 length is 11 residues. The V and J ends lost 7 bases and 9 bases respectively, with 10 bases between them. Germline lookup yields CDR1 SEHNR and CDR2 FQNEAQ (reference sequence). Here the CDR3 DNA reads TGTGCCAGCACCGTAGAGTCTGAGCAGTTCTTC. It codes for CASTVESEQFF. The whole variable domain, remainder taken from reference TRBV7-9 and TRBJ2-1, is DTGVSQNPRHKITKRGQNVTFRCDPISEHNRLYWYRQTLGQGPEFLTYFQNEAQLEKSRLLSDRFSAERPKGSFSTLEIQRTEQGDSAMYLCASTVESEQFFGPGTRLTVL.

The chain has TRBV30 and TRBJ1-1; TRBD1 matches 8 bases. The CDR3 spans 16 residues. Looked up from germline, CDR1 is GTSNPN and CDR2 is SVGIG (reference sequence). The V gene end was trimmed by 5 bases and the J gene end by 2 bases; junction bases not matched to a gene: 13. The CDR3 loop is CAWVRTGQRTNTEAFF. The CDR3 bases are TGTGCCTGGGTTCGGACAGGGCAAAGGACTAACACTGAAGCTTTCTTT.

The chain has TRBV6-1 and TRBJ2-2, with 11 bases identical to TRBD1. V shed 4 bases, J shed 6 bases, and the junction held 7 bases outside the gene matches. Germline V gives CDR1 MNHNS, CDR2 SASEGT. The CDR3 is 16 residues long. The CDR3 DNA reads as TGTGCCAGCAGTGGAGGACAGGGGGCAAGGGCCGGGGAGCTGTTTTTT. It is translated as CASSGGQGARAGELFF.

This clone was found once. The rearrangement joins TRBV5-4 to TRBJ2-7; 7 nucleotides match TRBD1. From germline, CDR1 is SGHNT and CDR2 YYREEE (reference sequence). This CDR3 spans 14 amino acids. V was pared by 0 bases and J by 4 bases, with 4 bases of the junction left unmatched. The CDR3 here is CASSLAGQSYEQYF. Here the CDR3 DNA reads TGTGCCAGCAGCTTGGCGGGACAGTCTTACGAGCAGTACTTC.

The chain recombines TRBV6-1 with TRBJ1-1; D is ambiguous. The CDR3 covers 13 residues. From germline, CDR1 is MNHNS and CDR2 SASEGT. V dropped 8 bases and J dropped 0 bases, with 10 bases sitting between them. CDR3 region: CASGTRMNTEAFF. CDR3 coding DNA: TGTGCCAGCGGAACGAGGATGAACACTGAAGCTTTCTTT.

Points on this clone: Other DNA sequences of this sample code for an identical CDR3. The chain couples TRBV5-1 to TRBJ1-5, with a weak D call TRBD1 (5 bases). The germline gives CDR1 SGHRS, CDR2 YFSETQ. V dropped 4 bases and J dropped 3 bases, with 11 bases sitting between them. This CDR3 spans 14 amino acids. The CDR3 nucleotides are TGCGCCAGCAGCCTAGGGGCTTCCAATCAGCCCCAGCATTTT. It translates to CASSLGASNQPQHF. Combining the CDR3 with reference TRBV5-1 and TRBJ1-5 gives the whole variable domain KAGVTQTPRYLIKTRGQQVTLSCSPISGHRSVSWYQQTPGQGLQFLFEYFSETQRNKGNFPGRFSGRQFSNSRSEMNVSTLELGDSALYLCASSLGASNQPQHFGDGTRLSIL.

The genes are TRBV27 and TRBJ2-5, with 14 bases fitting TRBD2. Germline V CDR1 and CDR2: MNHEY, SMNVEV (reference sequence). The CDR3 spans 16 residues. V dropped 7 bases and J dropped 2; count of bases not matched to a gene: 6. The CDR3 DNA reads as TGTGCCAGCACTAGAGGACTAGCGGGAGGTCAAGAGACCCAGTACTTC. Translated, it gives CASTRGLAGGQETQYF.

The CDR3 DNA reads as TGTGCCAGCAGCTTCGTTTTTGCGGGTTACAATGAGCAGTTCTTC. As protein: CASSFVFAGYNEQFF. The gene calls are TRBV7-2 and TRBJ2-1, with a weak D call TRBD2 (5 bases). This CDR3 spans 15 amino acids. V was pared by 3 bases and J by 4 bases, with 13 bases between. Per the germline V gene, CDR1 is SGHTA and CDR2 is FQGNSA.

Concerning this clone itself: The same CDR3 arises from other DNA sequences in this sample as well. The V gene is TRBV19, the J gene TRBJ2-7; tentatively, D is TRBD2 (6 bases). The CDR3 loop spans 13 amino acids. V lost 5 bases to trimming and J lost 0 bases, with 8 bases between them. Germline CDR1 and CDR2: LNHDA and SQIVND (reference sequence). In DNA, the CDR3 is TGTGCCAGTAGTCGGGGGAGCTCCTACGAGCAGTACTTC. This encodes CASSRGSSYEQYF.

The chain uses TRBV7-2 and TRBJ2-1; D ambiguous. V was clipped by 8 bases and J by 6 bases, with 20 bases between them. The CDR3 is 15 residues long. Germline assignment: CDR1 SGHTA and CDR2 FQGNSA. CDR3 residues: CASQMGALVLNEQFF. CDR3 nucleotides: TGTGCCAGCCAAATGGGCGCCCTAGTCCTCAATGAGCAGTTCTTC.

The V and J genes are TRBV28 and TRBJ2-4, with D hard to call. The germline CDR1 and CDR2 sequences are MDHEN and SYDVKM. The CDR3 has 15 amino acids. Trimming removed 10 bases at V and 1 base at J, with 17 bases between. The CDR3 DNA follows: TGTGCCATCGAGGACCGGGTGAGGGCCAAAAACATTCAGTACTTC. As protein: CAIEDRVRAKNIQYF.

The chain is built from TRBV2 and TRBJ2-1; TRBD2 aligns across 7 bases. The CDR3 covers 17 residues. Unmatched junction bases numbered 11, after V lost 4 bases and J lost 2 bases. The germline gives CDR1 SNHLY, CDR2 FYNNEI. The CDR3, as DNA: TGTGCCAGCAGTGTCCGCGACGGGGGGTCCCCCTACAATGAGCAGTTCTTC. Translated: CASSVRDGGSPYNEQFF. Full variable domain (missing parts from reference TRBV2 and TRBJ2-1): EPEVTQTPSHQVTQMGQEVILRCVPISNHLYFYWYRQILGQKVEFLVSFYNNEISEKSEIFDDQFSVERPDGSNFTLKIRSTKLEDSAMYFCASSVRDGGSPYNEQFFGPGTRLTVL.